This T cell receptor (beta chain) was captured in a study of blood T cell repertoires in COVID-19. Overall study: COVID-19 samples, acute and convalescent, were from the United States, Italy and Spain. The analysed material was cDNA or gDNA that came from T cells, B-cell-depleted T cells, or PBMCs.

This CDR3 comprises 13 residues. V trimming: 8 bases; J trimming: 0 bases; junction bases outside the gene matches: 0. Germline V lookup: CDR1 KGHDR, CDR2 SFDVKD. In the source study's methods: Reference gene primer amplification in the assay estimated nucleated cell counts. The method was immunoSEQ multiplex PCR; TCRdb's version includes in-frame clones alone and lacks a portion of them. From that table come the V and J calls and clone size; the DNA was used to work out D and trimming. The sample records 60,000 to 75,000 clones, around 86% being singletons. This clone was seen only a few times. Sequencing was done on a sample of peripheral blood. The rearrangement uses TRBV24-1 and TRBJ1-5; the match to TRBD1 covers 7 bases. This clonotype was sampled from a human donor in a cohort sampled during active COVID-19. CDR3 bases: TGTGCCACCAAGGGGGCTAGCAATCAGCCCCAGCATTTT. Protein: CATKGASNQPQHF.